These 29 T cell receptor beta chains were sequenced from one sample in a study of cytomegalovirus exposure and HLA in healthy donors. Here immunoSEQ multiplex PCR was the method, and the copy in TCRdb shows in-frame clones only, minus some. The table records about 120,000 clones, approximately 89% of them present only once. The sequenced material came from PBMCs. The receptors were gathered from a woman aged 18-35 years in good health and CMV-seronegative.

The CDR3 sequence is CATSRYSEEGTDTQYF. The DNA for the CDR3 is TGTGCCACCAGCAGATATAGCGAGGAAGGCACAGATACGCAGTATTTT. The J gene is TRBJ2-3, the V gene TRBV15; a weak D match, TRBD2 (5 bases). Germline V CDR1 and CDR2: LNHNV, YYDKDF (reference sequence). Trimming left V 2 bases short and J 1 base short, with 13 bases between. The CDR3 length is 16 residues. Supplemented by reference TRBV15 and TRBJ2-3, the full variable domain reads DAMVIQNPRYQVTQFGKPVTLSCSQTLNHNVMYWYQQKSSQAPKLLFHYYDKDFNNEADTPDNFQSRRPNTSFCFLDIRSPGLGDTAMYLCATSRYSEEGTDTQYFGPGTRLTVL.

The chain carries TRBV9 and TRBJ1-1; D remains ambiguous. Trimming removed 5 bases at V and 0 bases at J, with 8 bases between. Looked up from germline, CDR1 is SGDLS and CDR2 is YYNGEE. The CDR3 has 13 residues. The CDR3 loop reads CASSVYMNTEAFF. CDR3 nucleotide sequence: TGTGCCAGCAGTGTCTATATGAACACTGAAGCTTTCTTT.

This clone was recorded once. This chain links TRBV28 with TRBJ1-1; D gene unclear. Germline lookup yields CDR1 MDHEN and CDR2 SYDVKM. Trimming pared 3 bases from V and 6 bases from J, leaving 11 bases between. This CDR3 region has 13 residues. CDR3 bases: TGTGCCAGCAGTTTCCCCCCGGTGGCTGAAGCTTTCTTT. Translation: CASSFPPVAEAFF.

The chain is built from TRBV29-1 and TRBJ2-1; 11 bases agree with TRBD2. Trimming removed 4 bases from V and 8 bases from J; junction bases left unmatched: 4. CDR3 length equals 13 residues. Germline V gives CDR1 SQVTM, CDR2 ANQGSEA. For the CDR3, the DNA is TGCAGCGTTGGGCAACTAGCGGGAGATGAGCAGTTCTTC. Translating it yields CSVGQLAGDEQFF.

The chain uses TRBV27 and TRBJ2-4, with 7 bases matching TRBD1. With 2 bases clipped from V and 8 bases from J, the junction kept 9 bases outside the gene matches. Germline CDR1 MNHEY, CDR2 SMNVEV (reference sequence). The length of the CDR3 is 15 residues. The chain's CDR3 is CASSLRGGLRDIQYF. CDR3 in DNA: TGTGCCAGCAGTTTACGAGGGGGCCTAAGGGACATTCAGTACTTC.

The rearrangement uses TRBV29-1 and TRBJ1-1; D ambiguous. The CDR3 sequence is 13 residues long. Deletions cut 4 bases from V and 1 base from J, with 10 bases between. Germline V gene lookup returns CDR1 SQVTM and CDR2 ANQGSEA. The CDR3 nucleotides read TGCAGCGTTGCGGGTCAGCAGAACACTGAAGCTTTCTTT. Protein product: CSVAGQQNTEAFF.

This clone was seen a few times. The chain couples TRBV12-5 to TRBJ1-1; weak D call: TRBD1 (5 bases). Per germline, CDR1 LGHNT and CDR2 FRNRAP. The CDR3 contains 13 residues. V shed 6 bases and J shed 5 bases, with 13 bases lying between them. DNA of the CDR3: TGTGCTAGTGGGGCAGGGAGGGGAACTGAAGCTTTCTTT. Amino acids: CASGAGRGTEAFF. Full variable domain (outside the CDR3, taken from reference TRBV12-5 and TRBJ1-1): DARVTQTPRHKVTEMGQEVTMRCQPILGHNTVFWYRQTMMQGLELLAYFRNRAPLDDSGMPKDRFSAEMPDATLATLKIQPSEPRDSAVYFCASGAGRGTEAFFGQGTRLTVV.

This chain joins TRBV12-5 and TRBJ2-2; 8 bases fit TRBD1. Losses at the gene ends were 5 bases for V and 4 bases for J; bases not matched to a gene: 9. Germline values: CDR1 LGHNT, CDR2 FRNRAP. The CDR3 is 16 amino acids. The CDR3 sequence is CASGRFKTGATGELFF. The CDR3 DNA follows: TGTGCTAGTGGTCGCTTTAAGACAGGGGCCACCGGGGAGCTGTTTTTT.

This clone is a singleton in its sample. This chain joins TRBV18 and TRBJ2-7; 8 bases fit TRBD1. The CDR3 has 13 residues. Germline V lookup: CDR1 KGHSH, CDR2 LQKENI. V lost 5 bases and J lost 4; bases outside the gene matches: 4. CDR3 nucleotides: TGTGCCAGCTCAGCAGGGGGCGGGTACGAGCAGTACGTC. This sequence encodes CASSAGGGYEQYV.

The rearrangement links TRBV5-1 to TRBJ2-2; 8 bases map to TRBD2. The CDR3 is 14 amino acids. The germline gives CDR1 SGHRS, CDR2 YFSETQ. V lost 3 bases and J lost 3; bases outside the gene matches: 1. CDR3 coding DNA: TGCGCCAGCAGCTCACTAGCGGACACCGGGGAGCTGTTTTTT. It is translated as CASSSLADTGELFF.

The CDR3 bases are TGTGCCAGCAGCGTAGGGTCCCAGGGGAACACTGAAGCTTTCTTT. Encoded protein: CASSVGSQGNTEAFF. V gene TRBV9 combines with J gene TRBJ1-1; tentatively, D is TRBD1 (5 bases). Germline V gene lookup returns CDR1 SGDLS and CDR2 YYNGEE. Trimming took 0 bases from V and 1 from J, leaving 10 bases between them. The CDR3 has 15 amino acids.

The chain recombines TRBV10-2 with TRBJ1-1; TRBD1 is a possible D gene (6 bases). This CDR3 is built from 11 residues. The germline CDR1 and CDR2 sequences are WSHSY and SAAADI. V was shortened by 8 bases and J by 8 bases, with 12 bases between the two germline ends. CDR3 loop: CASLSGTEAFF. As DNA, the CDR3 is TGCGCCAGCCTTTCAGGGACAGAAGCTTTCTTT.

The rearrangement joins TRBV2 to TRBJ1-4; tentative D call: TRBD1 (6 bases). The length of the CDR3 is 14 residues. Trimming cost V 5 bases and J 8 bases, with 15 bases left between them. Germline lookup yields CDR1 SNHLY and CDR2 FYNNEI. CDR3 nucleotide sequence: TGTGCCAGCAGTCCCGGGGAGGGGGAAGAAAAACTGTTTTTT. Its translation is CASSPGEGEEKLFF. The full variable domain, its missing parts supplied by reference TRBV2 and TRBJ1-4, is EPEVTQTPSHQVTQMGQEVILRCVPISNHLYFYWYRQILGQKVEFLVSFYNNEISEKSEIFDDQFSVERPDGSNFTLKIRSTKLEDSAMYFCASSPGEGEEKLFFGSGTQLSVL.

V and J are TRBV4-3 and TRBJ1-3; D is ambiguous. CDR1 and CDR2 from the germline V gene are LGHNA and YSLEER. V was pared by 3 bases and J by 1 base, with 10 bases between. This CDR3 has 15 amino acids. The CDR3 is CASSQISGSGNTIYF. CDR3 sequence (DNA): TGCGCCAGCAGCCAGATCTCGGGTTCTGGAAACACCATATATTTT.

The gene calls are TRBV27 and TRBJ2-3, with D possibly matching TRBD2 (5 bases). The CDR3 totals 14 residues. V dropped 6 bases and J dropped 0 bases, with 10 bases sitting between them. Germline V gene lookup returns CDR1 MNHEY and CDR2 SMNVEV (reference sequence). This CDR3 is CASRIATSTDTQYF. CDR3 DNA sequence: TGTGCCAGCAGAATAGCGACTAGCACAGATACGCAGTATTTT.

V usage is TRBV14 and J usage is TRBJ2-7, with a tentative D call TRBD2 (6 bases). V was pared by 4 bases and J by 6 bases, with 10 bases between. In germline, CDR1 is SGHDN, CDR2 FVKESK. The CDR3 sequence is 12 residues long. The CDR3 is CASSRLGSEQYF. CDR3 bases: TGTGCCAGCAGCCGACTAGGGAGCGAGCAGTACTTC.

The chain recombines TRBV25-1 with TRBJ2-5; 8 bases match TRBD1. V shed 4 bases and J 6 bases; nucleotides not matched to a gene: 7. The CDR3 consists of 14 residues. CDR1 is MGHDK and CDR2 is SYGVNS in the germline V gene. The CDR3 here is CASSAAGGAQTQYF. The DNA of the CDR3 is TGTGCCAGCAGTGCGGCAGGGGGCGCCCAGACCCAGTACTTC.

The CDR3 sequence is CASSPGQGAGVGSNQPQHF. The CDR3 region has the DNA TGCGCCAGCAGCCCGGGACAGGGAGCAGGGGTTGGGAGCAATCAGCCCCAGCATTTT. The chain employs TRBV5-1 and TRBJ1-5; 9 nucleotides align to TRBD1. The CDR3 loop spans 19 amino acids. CDR1 and CDR2 (germline): SGHRS, YFSETQ. V was pared by 4 bases and J by 1 base, with 15 bases of the junction left unmatched. Supplemented by reference TRBV5-1 and TRBJ1-5, the full variable domain reads KAGVTQTPRYLIKTRGQQVTLSCSPISGHRSVSWYQQTPGQGLQFLFEYFSETQRNKGNFPGRFSGRQFSNSRSEMNVSTLELGDSALYLCASSPGQGAGVGSNQPQHFGDGTRLSIL.

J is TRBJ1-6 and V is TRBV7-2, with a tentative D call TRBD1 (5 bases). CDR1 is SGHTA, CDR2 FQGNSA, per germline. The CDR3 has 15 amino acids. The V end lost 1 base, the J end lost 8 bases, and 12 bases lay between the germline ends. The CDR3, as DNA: TGTGCCAGCAGCTTAGAGGCAGGGTCGTATTCACCCCTCCACTTT. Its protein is CASSLEAGSYSPLHF. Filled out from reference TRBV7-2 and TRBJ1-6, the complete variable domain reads GAGVSQSPSNKVTEKGKDVELRCDPISGHTALYWYRQSLGQGLEFLIYFQGNSAPDKSGLPSDRFSAERTGGSVSTLTIQRTQQEDSAVYLCASSLEAGSYSPLHFGNGTRLTVT.

CDR3 in DNA: TGTGCCAGCAGTCTTGACAGCTACGAGCAGTACGTC. Translation: CASSLDSYEQYV. V usage is TRBV6-1 and J usage is TRBJ2-7, with D possibly being TRBD1 (5 bases). Trimming cost V 5 bases and J 3 bases, with 8 bases left between them. Looked up from germline, CDR1 is MNHNS and CDR2 is SASEGT. The CDR3 has 12 residues.

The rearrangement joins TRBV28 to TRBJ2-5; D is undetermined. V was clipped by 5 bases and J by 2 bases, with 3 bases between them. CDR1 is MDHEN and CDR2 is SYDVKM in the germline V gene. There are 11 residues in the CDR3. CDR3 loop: CASSHQETQYF. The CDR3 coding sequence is TGTGCCAGCAGTCATCAAGAGACCCAGTACTTC.

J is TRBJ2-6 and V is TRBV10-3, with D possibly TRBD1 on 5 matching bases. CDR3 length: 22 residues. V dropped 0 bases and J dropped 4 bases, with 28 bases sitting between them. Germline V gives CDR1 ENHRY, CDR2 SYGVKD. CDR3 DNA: TGTGCCATCAGTGAGTCTGCCCTAATTGGGCAGGGATCCGACGAGGGGGCCAACGTCCTGACTTTC. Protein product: CAISESALIGQGSDEGANVLTF.

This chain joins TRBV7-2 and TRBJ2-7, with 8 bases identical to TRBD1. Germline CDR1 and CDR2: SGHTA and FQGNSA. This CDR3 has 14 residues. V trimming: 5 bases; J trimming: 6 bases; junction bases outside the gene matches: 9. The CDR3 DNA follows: TGTGCCAGCAGCCTTGAGACAGGGGTCCTCGAGCAGTACTTC. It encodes CASSLETGVLEQYF.

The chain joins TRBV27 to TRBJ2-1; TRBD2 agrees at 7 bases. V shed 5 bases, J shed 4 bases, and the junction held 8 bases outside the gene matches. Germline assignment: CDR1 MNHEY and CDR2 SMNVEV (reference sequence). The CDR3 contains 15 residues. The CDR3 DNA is TGTGCCAGCAGTCCCCCGGGGGGACCTTACAATGAGCAGTTCTTC. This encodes CASSPPGGPYNEQFF.

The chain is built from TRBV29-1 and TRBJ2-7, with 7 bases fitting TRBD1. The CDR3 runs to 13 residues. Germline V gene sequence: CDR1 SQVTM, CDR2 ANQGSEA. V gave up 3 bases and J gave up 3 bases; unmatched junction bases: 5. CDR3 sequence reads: CSVEGQWGYEQYF. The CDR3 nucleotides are TGCAGCGTTGAGGGACAGTGGGGCTACGAGCAGTACTTC.

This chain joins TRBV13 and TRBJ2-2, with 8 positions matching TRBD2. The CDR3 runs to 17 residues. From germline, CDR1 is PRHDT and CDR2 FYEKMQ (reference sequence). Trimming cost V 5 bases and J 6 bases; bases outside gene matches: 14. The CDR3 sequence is CASSAGAGGLGSGELFF. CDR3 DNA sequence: TGTGCCAGCAGCGCCGGGGCGGGAGGTCTAGGTTCCGGGGAGCTGTTTTTT.

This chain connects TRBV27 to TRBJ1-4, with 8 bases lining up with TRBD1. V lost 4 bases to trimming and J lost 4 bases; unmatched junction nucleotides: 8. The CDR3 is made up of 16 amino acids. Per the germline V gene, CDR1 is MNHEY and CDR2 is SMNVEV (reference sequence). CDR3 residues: CASSSLLGQVNEKLFF. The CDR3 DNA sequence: TGTGCCAGCAGTTCTCTCCTGGGACAGGTTAATGAAAAACTGTTTTTT.

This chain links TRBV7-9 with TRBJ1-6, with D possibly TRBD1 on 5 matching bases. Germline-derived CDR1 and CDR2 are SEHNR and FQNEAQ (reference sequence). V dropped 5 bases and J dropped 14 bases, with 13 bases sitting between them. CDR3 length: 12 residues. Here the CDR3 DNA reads TGTGCCAGCAGCCCCGACGGAGGGGCCCTCCACTTT. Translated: CASSPDGGALHF.

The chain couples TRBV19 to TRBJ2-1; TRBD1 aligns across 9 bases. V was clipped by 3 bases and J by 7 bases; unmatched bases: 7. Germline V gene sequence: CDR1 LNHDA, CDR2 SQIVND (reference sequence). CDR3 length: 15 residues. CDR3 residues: CASSIFGTGRNEQFF. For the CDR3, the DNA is TGTGCCAGTAGTATTTTCGGGACAGGGCGAAATGAGCAGTTCTTC.